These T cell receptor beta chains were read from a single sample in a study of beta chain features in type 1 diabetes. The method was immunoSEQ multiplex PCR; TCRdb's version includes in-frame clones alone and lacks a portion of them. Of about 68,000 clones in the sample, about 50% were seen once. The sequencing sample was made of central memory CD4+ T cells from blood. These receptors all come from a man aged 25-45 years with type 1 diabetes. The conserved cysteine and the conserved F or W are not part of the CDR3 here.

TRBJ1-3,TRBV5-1,ASSLGDTGNTIY
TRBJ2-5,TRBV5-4,ASSFSGGAFETQY
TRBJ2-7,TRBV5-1,ASSRGTSGNYEQY
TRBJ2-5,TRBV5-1,ASSLPGASGRAKETQY
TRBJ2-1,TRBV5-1,ASSIGLAGVEQF
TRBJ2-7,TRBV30,AWSVYRTGVVYEQY
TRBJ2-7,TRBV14,ASSQEGQGAPYEQY
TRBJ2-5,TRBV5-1,ASSSTGTETQY
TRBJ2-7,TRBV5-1,ASSGGQGTFDEQY
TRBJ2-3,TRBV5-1,ASRTGGDADTQY
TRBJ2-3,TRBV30,AWSVLRGDTQY
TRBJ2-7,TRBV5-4,ASSVGTSGGREQY
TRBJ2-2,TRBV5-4,ASSLGTMNTGELF
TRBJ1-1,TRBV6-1,ASSDRTGGTEAF
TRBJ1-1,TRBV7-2,ASSSGATEAF
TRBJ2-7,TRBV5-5,ASSLDSWSYEQY
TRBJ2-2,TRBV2,ASRRWQGANTGELF
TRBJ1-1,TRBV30,AWSPTREAF
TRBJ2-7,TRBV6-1,ASSGRLAGGPEQY
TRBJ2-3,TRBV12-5,ASGMGLAATDTQY
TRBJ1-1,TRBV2,ASLLEGNTEAF
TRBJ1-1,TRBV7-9,ASSRLEGYTEAF
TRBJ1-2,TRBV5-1,ASSHGQDRANYGYT
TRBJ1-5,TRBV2,ASSGQGSRSGQPQH
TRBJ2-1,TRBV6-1,ASSDIALGGNEQF
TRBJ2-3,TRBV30,AWSGGPSGRLDTQY
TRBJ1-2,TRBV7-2,ASSARPGTGGMDGYT
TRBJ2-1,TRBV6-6,ASSAGTGGSEQF
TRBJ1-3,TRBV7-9,ASSSMGQGGNTIY
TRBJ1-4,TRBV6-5,ASGTGTSGEKLF
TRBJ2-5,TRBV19,ASSIGGSQETQY
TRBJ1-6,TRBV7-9,ASSPTGLSPLH
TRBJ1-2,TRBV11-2,ASSLKRGTNYGYT
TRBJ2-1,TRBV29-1,SVRQGYNEQF
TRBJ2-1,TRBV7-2,ASSLDKGGHEQF
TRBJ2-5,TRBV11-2,ASRTGEGSETQY
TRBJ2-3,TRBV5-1,ASRGGSDTQY
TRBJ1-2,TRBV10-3,AISERPDREKSDGYT
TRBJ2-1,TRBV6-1,ATRLRTGTTNEQF
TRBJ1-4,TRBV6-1,ASTPGDRGNEKLF
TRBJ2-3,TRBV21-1,ASSKGGTDTQY
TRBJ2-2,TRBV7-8,ASSLDLSGELF
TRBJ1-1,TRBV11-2,ASSSTGSRGTEAF
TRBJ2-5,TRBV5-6,ASSHRGRETQY
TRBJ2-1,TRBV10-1,ASGPGQGAEDEQF
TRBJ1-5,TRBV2,ASRGEATSNQPQH
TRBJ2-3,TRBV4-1,ASSQGSTGGHDTQY
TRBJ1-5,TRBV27,ASSVQSGDQPQH
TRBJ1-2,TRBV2,ASMPEPYGYT
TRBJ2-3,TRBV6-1,ASSALRTGTDTQY